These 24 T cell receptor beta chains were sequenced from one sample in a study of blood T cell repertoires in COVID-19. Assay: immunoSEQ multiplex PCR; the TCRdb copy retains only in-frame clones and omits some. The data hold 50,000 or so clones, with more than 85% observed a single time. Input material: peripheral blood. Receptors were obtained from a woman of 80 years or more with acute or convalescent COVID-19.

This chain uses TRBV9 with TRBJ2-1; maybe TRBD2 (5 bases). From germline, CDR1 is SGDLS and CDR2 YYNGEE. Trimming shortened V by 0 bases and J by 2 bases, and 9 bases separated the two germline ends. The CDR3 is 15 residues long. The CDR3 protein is CASSVVASTYNEQFF. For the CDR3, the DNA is TGTGCCAGCAGCGTAGTAGCGTCCACCTACAATGAGCAGTTCTTC.

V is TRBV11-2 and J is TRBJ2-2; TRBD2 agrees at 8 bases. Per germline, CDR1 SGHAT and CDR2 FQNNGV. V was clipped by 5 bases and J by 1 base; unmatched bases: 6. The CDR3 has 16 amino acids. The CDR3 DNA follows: TGTGCCAGCAGCCCGGGCGCGGGAGGGAACACCGGGGAGCTGTTTTTT. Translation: CASSPGAGGNTGELFF. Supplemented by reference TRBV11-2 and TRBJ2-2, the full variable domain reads EAGVAQSPRYKIIEKRQSVAFWCNPISGHATLYWYQQILGQGPKLLIQFQNNGVVDDSQLPKDRFSAERLKGVDSTLKIQPAKLEDSAVYLCASSPGAGGNTGELFFGEGSRLTVL.

The CDR3 sequence: CASSQVENTEAFF. The CDR3 DNA sequence: TGTGCCAGCAGTCAGGTCGAGAACACTGAAGCTTTCTTT. The rearrangement links TRBV6-4 to TRBJ1-1, with D unclear. V was pared by 5 bases and J by 1 base, with 8 bases between. The germline V gene has CDR1 MRHNA and CDR2 SNTAGT. CDR3 size: 13 residues.

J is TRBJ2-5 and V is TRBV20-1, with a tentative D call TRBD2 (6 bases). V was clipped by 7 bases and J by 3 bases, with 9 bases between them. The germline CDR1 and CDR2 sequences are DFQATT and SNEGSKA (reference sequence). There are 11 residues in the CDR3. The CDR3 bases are TGCAGTGTGGAGGGGAAAGAGACCCAGTACTTC. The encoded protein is CSVEGKETQYF.

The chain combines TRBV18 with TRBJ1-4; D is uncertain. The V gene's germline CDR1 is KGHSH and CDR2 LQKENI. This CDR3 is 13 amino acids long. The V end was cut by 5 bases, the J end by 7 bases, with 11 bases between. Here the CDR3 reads CASSSRPGEKLFF. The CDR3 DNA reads TGTGCCAGCTCATCTCGTCCAGGTGAAAAACTGTTTTTT.

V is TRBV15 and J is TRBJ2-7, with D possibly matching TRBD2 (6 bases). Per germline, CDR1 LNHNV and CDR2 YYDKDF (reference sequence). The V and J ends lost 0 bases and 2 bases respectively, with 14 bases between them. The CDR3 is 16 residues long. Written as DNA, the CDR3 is TGTGCCACCAGCAGAGAGGTAGGGACTCCCGCCTACGAGCAGTACTTC. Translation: CATSREVGTPAYEQYF.

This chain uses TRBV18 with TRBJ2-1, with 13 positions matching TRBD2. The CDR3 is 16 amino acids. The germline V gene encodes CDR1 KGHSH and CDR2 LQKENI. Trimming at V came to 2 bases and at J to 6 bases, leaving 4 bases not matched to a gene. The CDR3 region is CASSPGLAGVLNEQFF. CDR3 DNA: TGTGCCAGCTCACCAGGACTAGCGGGAGTGCTCAATGAGCAGTTCTTC. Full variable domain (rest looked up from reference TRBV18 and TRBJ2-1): NAGVMQNPRHLVRRRGQEARLRCSPMKGHSHVYWYRQLPEEGLKFMVYLQKENIIDESGMPKERFSAEFPKEGPSILRIQQVVRGDSAAYFCASSPGLAGVLNEQFFGPGTRLTVL.

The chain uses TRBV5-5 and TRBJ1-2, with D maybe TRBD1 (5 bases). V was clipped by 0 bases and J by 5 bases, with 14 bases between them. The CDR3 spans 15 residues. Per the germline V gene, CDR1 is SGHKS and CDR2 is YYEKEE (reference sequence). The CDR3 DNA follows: TGTGCCAGCAGCTTGGGCGATGGGGCGGCGTATGGCTACACCTTC. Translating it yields CASSLGDGAAYGYTF. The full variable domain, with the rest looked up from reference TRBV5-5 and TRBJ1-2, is DAGVTQSPTHLIKTRGQQVTLRCSPISGHKSVSWYQQVLGQGPQFIFQYYEKEERGRGNFPDRFSARQFPNYSSELNVNALLLGDSALYLCASSLGDGAAYGYTFGSGTRLTVV.

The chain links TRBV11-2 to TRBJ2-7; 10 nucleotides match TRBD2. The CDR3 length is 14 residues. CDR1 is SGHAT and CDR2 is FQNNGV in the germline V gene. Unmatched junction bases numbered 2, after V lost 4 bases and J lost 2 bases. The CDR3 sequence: CASSWTSGTYEQYF. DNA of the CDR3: TGTGCCAGCAGCTGGACTAGCGGAACCTACGAGCAGTACTTC.

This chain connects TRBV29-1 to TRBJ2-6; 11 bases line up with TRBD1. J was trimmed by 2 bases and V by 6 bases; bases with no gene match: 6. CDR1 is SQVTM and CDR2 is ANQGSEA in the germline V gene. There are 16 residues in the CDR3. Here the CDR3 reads CSVGGQGATGANVLTF. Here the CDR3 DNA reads TGCAGCGTGGGAGGACAGGGGGCGACTGGGGCCAACGTCCTGACTTTC.

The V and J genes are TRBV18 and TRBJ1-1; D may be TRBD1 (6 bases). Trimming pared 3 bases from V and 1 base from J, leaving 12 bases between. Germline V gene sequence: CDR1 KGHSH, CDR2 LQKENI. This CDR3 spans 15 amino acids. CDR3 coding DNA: TGTGCCAGCTCACCCCGGACAGCACCGAACACTGAAGCTTTCTTT. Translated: CASSPRTAPNTEAFF.

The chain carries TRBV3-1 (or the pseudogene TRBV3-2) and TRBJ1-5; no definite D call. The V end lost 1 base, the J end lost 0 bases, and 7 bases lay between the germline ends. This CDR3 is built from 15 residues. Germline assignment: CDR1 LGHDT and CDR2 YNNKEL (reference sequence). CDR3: CASSQGTYSNQPQHF. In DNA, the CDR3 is TGTGCCAGCAGCCAAGGCACCTATAGCAATCAGCCCCAGCATTTT.

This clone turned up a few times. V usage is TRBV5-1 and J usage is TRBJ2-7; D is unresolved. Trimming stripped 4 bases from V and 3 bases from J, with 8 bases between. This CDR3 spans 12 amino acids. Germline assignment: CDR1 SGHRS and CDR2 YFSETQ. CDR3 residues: CASSQRGYEQYF. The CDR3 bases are TGCGCCAGCAGCCAGCGTGGCTACGAGCAGTACTTC.

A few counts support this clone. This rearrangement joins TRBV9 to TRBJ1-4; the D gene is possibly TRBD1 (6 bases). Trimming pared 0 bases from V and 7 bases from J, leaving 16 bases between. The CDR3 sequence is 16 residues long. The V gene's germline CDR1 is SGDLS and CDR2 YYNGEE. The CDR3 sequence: CASSVEGGGSGEKLFF. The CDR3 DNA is TGTGCCAGCAGCGTAGAGGGAGGGGGTAGTGGTGAAAAACTGTTTTTT.

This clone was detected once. CDR3 sequence (DNA): TGTGCCAGTAGTCGGACTAGCGGGAGGGGAGATACGCAGTATTTT. As protein: CASSRTSGRGDTQYF. The rearrangement joins TRBV19 to TRBJ2-3; 15 nucleotides match TRBD2. The V gene end was trimmed by 5 bases and the J gene end by 5 bases; junction bases not matched to a gene: 2. The CDR3 totals 15 residues. Germline lookup yields CDR1 LNHDA and CDR2 SQIVND (reference sequence). The full variable domain, in which reference TRBV19 and TRBJ2-3 provide the parts outside the CDR3, is DGGITQSPKYLFRKEGQNVTLSCEQNLNHDAMYWYRQDPGQGLRLIYYSQIVNDFQKGDIAEGYSVSREKKESFPLTVTSAQKNPTAFYLCASSRTSGRGDTQYFGPGTRLTVL.

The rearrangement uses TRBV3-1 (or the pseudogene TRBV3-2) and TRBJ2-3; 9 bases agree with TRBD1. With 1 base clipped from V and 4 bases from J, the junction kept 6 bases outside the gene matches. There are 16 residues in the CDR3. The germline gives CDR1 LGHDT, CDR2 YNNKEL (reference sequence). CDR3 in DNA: TGTGCCAGCAGCCAAGGGGGACAGGGTAGCGCAGATACGCAGTATTTT. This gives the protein CASSQGGQGSADTQYF.

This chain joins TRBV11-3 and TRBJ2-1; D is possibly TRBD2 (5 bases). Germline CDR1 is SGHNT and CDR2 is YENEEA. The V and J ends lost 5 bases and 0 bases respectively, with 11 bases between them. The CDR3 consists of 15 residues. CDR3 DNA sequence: TGTGCCAGCAGCCAAAAGCGGAGCTCCTACAATGAGCAGTTCTTC. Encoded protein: CASSQKRSSYNEQFF.

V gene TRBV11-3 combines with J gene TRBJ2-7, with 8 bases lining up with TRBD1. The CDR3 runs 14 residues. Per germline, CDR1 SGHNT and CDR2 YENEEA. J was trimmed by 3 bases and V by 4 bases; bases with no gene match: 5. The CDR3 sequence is CASSSSGGRYEQYF. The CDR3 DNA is TGTGCCAGCAGCTCATCAGGGGGCCGCTACGAGCAGTACTTC.

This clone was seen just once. CDR3 in amino acids: CASRGASGETTEAFF. The DNA for the CDR3 is TGTGCCAGCCGCGGGGCCTCGGGGGAGACCACTGAAGCTTTCTTT. The V call is TRBV25-1, the J call TRBJ1-1; TRBD1 is a possible D gene (5 bases). Per the germline V gene, CDR1 is MGHDK and CDR2 is SYGVNS. CDR3 length: 15 residues. Trimming stripped 8 bases from V and 4 bases from J, with 20 bases between.

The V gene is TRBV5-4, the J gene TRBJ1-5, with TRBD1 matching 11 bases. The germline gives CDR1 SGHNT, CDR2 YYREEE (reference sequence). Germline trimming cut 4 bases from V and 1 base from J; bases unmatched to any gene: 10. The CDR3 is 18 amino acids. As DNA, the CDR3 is TGTGCCAGCAGCAGAGGACAGGGGGCGATTTTAAGCAATCAGCCCCAGCATTTT. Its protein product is CASSRGQGAILSNQPQHF.

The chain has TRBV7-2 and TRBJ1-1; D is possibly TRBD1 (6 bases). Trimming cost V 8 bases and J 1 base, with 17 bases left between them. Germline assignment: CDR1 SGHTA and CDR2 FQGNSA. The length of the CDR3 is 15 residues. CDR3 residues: CASGPGGGGNTEAFF. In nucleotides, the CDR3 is TGTGCCAGCGGACCCGGGGGAGGGGGGAACACTGAAGCTTTCTTT. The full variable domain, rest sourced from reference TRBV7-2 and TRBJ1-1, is GAGVSQSPSNKVTEKGKDVELRCDPISGHTALYWYRQSLGQGLEFLIYFQGNSAPDKSGLPSDRFSAERTGGSVSTLTIQRTQQEDSAVYLCASGPGGGGNTEAFFGQGTRLTVV.

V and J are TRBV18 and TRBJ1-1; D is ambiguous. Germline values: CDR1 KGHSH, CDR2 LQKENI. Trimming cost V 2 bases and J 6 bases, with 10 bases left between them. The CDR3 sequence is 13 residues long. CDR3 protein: CASSPEGSAEAFF. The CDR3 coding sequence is TGTGCCAGCTCACCAGAGGGCTCTGCTGAAGCTTTCTTT.

CDR3 sequence: CATSDPTGSAGELFF. The CDR3 bases are TGTGCCACCAGTGACCCGACAGGGTCGGCCGGGGAGCTGTTTTTT. The chain combines TRBV24-1 with TRBJ2-2; 7 nucleotides match TRBD1. The CDR3 length is 15 residues. Germline V gene sequence: CDR1 KGHDR, CDR2 SFDVKD. The ends lost 4 bases at V and 6 bases at J; junction bases unmatched: 7.

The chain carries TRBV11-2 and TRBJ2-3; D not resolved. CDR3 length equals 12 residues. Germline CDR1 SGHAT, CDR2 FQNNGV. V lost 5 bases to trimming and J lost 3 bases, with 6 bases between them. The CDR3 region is CASSPFTDTQYF. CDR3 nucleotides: TGTGCCAGCAGCCCCTTTACAGATACGCAGTATTTT.